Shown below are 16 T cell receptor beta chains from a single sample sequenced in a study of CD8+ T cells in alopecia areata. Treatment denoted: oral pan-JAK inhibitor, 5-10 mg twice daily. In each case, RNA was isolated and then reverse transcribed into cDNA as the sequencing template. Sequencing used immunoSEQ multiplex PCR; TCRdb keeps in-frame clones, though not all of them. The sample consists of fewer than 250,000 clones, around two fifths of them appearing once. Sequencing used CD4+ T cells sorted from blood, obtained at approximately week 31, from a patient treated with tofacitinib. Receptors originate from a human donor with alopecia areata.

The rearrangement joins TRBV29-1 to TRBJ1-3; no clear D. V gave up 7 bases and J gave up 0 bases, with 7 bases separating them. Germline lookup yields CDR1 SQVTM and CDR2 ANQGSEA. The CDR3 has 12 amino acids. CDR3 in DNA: TGCAGCGGTTACACCTCTGGAAACACCATATATTTT. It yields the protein CSGYTSGNTIYF.

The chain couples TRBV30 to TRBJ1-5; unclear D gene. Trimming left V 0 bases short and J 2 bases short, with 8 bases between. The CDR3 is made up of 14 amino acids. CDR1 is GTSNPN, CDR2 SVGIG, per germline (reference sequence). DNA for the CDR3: TGTGCCTGGAGTGTACATATGGGCAATCAGCCCCAGCATTTT. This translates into CAWSVHMGNQPQHF.

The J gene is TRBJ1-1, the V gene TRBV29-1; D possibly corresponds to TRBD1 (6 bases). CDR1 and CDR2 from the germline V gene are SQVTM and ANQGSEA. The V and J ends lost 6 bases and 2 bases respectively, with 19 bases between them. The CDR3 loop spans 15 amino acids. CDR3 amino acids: CSVRQVLRSNTEAFF. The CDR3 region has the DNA TGCAGCGTCCGACAGGTCCTGAGGAGTAACACTGAAGCTTTCTTT.

The CDR3 DNA reads TGTGCCAGCAGTTTAACACTAGGGGGTTACAATGAGCAGTTCTTC. Protein: CASSLTLGGYNEQFF. The genes are TRBV27 and TRBJ2-1; possible D gene TRBD1, 6 bases. Trimming removed 2 bases from V and 4 bases from J, with 12 bases in between. The CDR3 is 15 residues long. Germline assignment: CDR1 MNHEY and CDR2 SMNVEV (reference sequence).

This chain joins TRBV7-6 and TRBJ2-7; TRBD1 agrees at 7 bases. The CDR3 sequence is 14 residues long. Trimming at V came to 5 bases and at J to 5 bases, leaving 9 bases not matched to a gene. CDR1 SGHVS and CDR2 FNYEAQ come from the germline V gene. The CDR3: CASSPRQGPHEQYF. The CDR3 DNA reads TGTGCCAGCAGCCCCCGACAGGGTCCACACGAGCAGTACTTC.

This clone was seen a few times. The CDR3 coding sequence is TGTGCCAGCTCACCACAAAGTGGGCATTCCGGCAATGAGCAGTTCTTC. It codes for CASSPQSGHSGNEQFF. The V call is TRBV18, the J call TRBJ2-1; D gene uncertain. This CDR3 contains 16 residues. The ends were cut back, 1 base at V and 6 bases at J, with 16 bases in the middle. Germline assignment: CDR1 KGHSH and CDR2 LQKENI.

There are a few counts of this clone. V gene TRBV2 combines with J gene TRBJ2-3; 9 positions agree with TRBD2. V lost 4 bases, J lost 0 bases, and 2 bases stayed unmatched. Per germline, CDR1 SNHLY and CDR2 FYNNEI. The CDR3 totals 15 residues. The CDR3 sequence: CASSVTSGSTDTQYF. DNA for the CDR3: TGTGCCAGCAGTGTGACTAGCGGTAGCACAGATACGCAGTATTTT.

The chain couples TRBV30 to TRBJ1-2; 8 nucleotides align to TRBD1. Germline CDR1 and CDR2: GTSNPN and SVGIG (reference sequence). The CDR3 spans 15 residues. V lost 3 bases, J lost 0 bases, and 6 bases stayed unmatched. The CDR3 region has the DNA TGTGCCTGGAGGAGAGGACAGGGTTCTAACTATGGCTACACCTTC. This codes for CAWRRGQGSNYGYTF.

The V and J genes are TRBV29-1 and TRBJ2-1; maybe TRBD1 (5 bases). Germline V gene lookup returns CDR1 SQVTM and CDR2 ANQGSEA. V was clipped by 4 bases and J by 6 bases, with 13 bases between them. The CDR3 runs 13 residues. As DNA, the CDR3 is TGCAGCGTTGCTGTTGCAGGGTTCAATGAGCAGTTCTTC. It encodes CSVAVAGFNEQFF.

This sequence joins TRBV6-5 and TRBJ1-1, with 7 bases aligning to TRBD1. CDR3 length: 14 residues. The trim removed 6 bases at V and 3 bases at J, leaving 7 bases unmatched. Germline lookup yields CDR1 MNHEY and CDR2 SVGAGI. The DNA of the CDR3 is TGTGCCAGCAGGGCGACAGGGATGCACACTGAAGCTTTCTTT. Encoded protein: CASRATGMHTEAFF.

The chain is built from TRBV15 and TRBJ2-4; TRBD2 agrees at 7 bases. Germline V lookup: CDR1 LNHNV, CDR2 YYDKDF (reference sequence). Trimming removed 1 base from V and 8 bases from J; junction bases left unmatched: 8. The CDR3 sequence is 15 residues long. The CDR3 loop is CATSRASAAGDIQYF. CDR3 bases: TGTGCCACCAGCAGAGCTTCGGCTGCGGGGGACATTCAGTACTTC.

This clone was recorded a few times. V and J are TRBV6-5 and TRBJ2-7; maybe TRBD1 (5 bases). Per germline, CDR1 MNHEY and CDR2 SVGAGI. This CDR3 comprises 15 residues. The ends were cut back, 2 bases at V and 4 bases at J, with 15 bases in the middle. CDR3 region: CASSYGQGAAYEQYF. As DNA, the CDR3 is TGTGCCAGCAGTTACGGGCAGGGCGCGGCGTACGAGCAGTACTTC.

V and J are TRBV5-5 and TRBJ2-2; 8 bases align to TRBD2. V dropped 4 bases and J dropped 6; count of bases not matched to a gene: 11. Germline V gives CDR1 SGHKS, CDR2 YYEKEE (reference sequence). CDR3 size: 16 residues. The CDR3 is CASSRLSGIRAGELFF. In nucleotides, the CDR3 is TGTGCCAGCAGCCGCCTTAGCGGGATAAGGGCCGGGGAGCTGTTTTTT. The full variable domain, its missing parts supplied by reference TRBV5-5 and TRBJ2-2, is DAGVTQSPTHLIKTRGQQVTLRCSPISGHKSVSWYQQVLGQGPQFIFQYYEKEERGRGNFPDRFSARQFPNYSSELNVNALLLGDSALYLCASSRLSGIRAGELFFGEGSRLTVL.

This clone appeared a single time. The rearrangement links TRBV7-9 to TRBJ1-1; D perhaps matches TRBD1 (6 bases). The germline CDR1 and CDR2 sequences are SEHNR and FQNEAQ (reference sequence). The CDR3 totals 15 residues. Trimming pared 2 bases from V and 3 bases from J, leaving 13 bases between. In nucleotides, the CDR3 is TGTGCCAGCAGCTTATACAGGGTGTTGGACACTGAAGCTTTCTTT. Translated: CASSLYRVLDTEAFF.

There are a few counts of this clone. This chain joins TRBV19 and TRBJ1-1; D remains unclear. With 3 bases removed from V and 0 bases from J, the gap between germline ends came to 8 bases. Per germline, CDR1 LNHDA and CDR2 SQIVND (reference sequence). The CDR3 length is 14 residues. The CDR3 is CASSINRLNTEAFF. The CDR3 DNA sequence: TGTGCCAGTAGTATCAACCGATTGAACACTGAAGCTTTCTTT.

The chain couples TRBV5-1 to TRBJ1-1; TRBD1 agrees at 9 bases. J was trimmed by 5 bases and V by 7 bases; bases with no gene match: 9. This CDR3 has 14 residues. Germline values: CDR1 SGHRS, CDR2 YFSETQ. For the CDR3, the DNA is TGCGCCAGCTCCCCGACAGGGGGATGGACTGAAGCTTTCTTT. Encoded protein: CASSPTGGWTEAFF.